This section outlines one T cell receptor (beta chain) sequence together with its context. This sample stems from a study of blood T cell repertoires in COVID-19. Turning to the study itself: Acute and convalescent COVID-19 specimens originated in the United States, Italy and Spain.

As handled by the study authors: It was from reference gene primer amplification that nucleated cell counts were estimated. Sequencing used immunoSEQ multiplex PCR; TCRdb keeps in-frame clones, though not all of them. V, J and clone size are those of that table, while D and trimming were read from the DNA. Of around 130,000 clones listed, 77% are singletons. This clonotype was sampled from a man older than 75 with acute or convalescent COVID-19. Sequencing was carried out using peripheral blood.

For the CDR3, the DNA is TGTGCCAGCAGTTTAGAGGTCGGGCGGGGGGACACTGAAGCTTTCTTT. It codes for CASSLEVGRGDTEAFF. The V gene is TRBV28, the J gene TRBJ1-1, with TRBD1 as a possible D gene (5 bases). Per the germline V gene, CDR1 is MDHEN and CDR2 is SYDVKM. Trimming cost V 2 bases and J 3 bases, with 16 bases left between them. The CDR3 is made up of 16 amino acids.